This is a list of T cell receptor beta chains from one sample in a study of blood T cell repertoires in COVID-19. The protocol was immunoSEQ multiplex PCR, while the TCRdb copy is restricted to in-frame clones and leaves out a portion. The repertoire holds around 70,000 clones, with roughly 85% as singletons. The sequenced material came from peripheral blood. The origin of the receptors is a man in his 60s with active or convalescent COVID-19. Each CDR3 is given with its conserved first and last residue. A D gene is named only where the DNA matches it firmly. Clone size, where shown, is once, few, many, or a class for clones that have expanded.

>TRBJ2-2|TRBD2|few|18|TRBV28
TGTGCCAGCAGTCCGTCGACTAGCGGGGGTGCTGGCACCGGGGAGCTGTTTTTT
CASSPSTSGGAGTGELFF
>TRBJ1-2|TRBD1|-|13|TRBV30
TGTGCCTGGAGTTCGGACAGGGGGACTGGCTACACCTTC
CAWSSDRGTGYTF
>TRBJ2-3|-|-|16|TRBV27
TGTGCCAGCAGTCCCACTAGGCAGGTGGGCACAGATACGCAGTATTTT
CASSPTRQVGTDTQYF
>TRBJ1-2|-|once|14|TRBV19
TGTGCCAGTAGTATAAGAACCGACAGGTCCGGCTACACCTTC
CASSIRTDRSGYTF
>TRBJ1-5|-|-|16|TRBV5-7
TGTGCCAGCAGCTTCTCCCTTAGGGGTCCCAATCAGCCCCAGCATTTT
CASSFSLRGPNQPQHF
>TRBJ2-2|TRBD2|-|15|TRBV19
TGTGCCAGTACCCCTCTAGCGGGGGAAGCCGGGGAGCTGTTTTTT
CASTPLAGEAGELFF
>TRBJ2-5|TRBD2|-|17|TRBV7-8
TGTGCCAGCAGCGGAGTCGAGGCAGCGGGGGTTGGAGAGACCCAGTACTTC
CASSGVEAAGVGETQYF
>TRBJ1-2|-|-|18|TRBV9
TGTGCCAGCAGCGTAGGAGTCGGGGTTGGGCTCCTCGGCTATGGCTACACCTTC
CASSVGVGVGLLGYGYTF
>TRBJ2-5|-|-|13|TRBV6-1
TGTGCCAGCAGTGACGGACAGCAAGAGACCCAGTACTTC
CASSDGQQETQYF
>TRBJ1-4|-|-|15|TRBV6-5
TGTGCCAGCAGGGACAATCTTGCGGCTAATGAAAAACTGTTTTTT
CASRDNLAANEKLFF
>TRBJ2-7|TRBD2|-|14|TRBV28
TGTGCCAGCAGTTTCTCGGGGGGTCTCCACGAGCAGTACTTC
CASSFSGGLHEQYF
>TRBJ1-1|-|-|12|TRBV28
TGTGCCAGCAGTTTGTCCTTCACTGAAGCTTTCTTT
CASSLSFTEAFF
>TRBJ2-6|-|-|18|TRBV7-8
TGTGCCAGCAGCTTAGTTCGGGGGGCAATCTCTGGGGCCAACGTCCTGACTTTC
CASSLVRGAISGANVLTF
>TRBJ2-7|-|-|14|TRBV6-5
TGTGCCAGCAGTACGGACGGGAAGCCCTACGAGCAGTACTTC
CASSTDGKPYEQYF
>TRBJ2-1|TRBD2|once|14|TRBV28
TGTGCCAGCCTGGCGGGGGGTTCCTACAATGAGCAGTTCTTC
CASLAGGSYNEQFF
>TRBJ2-7|-|once|14|TRBV27
TGTGCCAGCAGTCACAGCAGGAGGCGCTACGAGCAGTACTTC
CASSHSRRRYEQYF
>TRBJ1-1|-|-|12|TRBV19
TGTGCCACTCAGGTCTCGGACACTGAAGCTTTCTTT
CATQVSDTEAFF
>TRBJ1-5|-|-|14|TRBV29-1
TGCAGCGTTGAAGGGCAGGTTCTTAATCAGCCCCAGCATTTT
CSVEGQVLNQPQHF
>TRBJ1-1|-|once|9|TRBV24-1
TGTGCCACGCGGGTCGAAGCTTTCTTT
CATRVEAFF
>TRBJ1-4|TRBD1|-|14|TRBV28
TGTGCCAGCAGAGGGGACAGGACACTTGAAAAACTGTTTTTT
CASRGDRTLEKLFF
>TRBJ1-1|-|-|13|TRBV7-3
TGTGCCAGCAGCAGGACAGTGAACACTGAAGCTTTCTTT
CASSRTVNTEAFF
>TRBJ1-1|-|-|12|TRBV11-2
TGTGCCAGCAGTCATGGGTGGCTAGGAGCTTTCTTT
CASSHGWLGAFF
>TRBJ2-2|-|-|13|TRBV7-6
TGTGCCAGCAGGACAGTAATCACCGGGGAGCTGTTTTTT
CASRTVITGELFF
>TRBJ1-6|TRBD1|once|11|TRBV20-1
TGCAGTGCTGGACAGGGCCAATCCCTCCACTTT
CSAGQGQSLHF
>TRBJ1-5|-|-|13|TRBV7-2
TGTGCCAGCAGCCCGGGGGGGGGTCAGCCCCAGCATTTT
CASSPGGGQPQHF
>TRBJ2-3|-|-|15|TRBV13
TGTGCCAGCATTCGAGGCGGGGTCATAACAGATACGCAGTATTTT
CASIRGGVITDTQYF
>TRBJ2-5|-|-|15|TRBV11-1
TGTGCCAGCAGCTTAGCAAACCGGGGCCAAGAGACCCAGTACTTC
CASSLANRGQETQYF
>TRBJ2-1|-|-|19|TRBV9
TGTGCCAGCAGCGTAGAGGGGCCGGGACACCAAAGAAAATACAATGAGCAGTTCTTC
CASSVEGPGHQRKYNEQFF
>TRBJ1-1|TRBD1|-|15|TRBV23-1
TGCGCCAGCAGTCAATCTCGACAGGGCAGCACTGAAGCTTTCTTT
CASSQSRQGSTEAFF
>TRBJ2-7|TRBD2|once|15|TRBV10-3
TGTGCCATCAGTGAGTCGAAGCGGGGGGGCTACGAGCAGTACTTC
CAISESKRGGYEQYF
>TRBJ2-3|TRBD1|once|16|TRBV4-1
TGCGCCAGCAGCCAATCGCCAGGGGGCAGCACAGATACGCAGTATTTT
CASSQSPGGSTDTQYF
>TRBJ2-5|-|-|14|TRBV28
TGTGCCAGCATCCTATCTCAGGGTGGGGAGACCCAGTACTTC
CASILSQGGETQYF
>TRBJ2-4|TRBD1|-|15|TRBV27
TGTGCCAGCAGTTCATCCGGGACAGGGAGCAACATTCAGTACTTC
CASSSSGTGSNIQYF
>TRBJ1-5|-|-|18|TRBV7-3
TGTGCCAGCAGCTTAACCGATGCGGCTTATCGGAGCAATCAGCCCCAGCATTTT
CASSLTDAAYRSNQPQHF
>TRBJ2-3|TRBD2|-|17|TRBV6-2/TRBV6-3
TGTGCCAGCAGTTACCCATCCCGGCGGGGGGGTCCAGATACGCAGTATTTT
CASSYPSRRGGPDTQYF
>TRBJ2-2|-|-|14|TRBV19
TGTGCCAGTAGTATTTTCTCGGGTATCGGGGAGCTGTTTTTT
CASSIFSGIGELFF
>TRBJ1-1|-|-|14|TRBV18
TGTGCCAGCTCACCCGACAGGAGCTACACTGAAGCTTTCTTT
CASSPDRSYTEAFF
>TRBJ1-1|-|-|15|TRBV30
TGTGCCTGGTTGGAATGGGGCAATAAGAACACTGAAGCTTTCTTT
CAWLEWGNKNTEAFF
>TRBJ2-3|-|-|16|TRBV3-1/TRBV3-2
TGTGCCAGCAGCCAAGACGGCGGGGGCAGCTCAGATACGCAGTATTTT
CASSQDGGGSSDTQYF
>TRBJ1-4|-|-|16|TRBV4-1
TGCGCCAGCAGCCAAGATTTTGGAGGGATAGTTGAAAAACTGTTTTTT
CASSQDFGGIVEKLFF
>TRBJ1-1|-|-|12|TRBV28
TGTGCCAGCAGTTTATTGCGGGGTGAAGCTTTCTTT
CASSLLRGEAFF